These T cell receptor beta chains were read from a single sample in a study of T cell responses to AZD1222 COVID-19 vaccine. TCRdb keeps only in-frame clones here, not all; method: immunoSEQ multiplex PCR. The sample records about 110,000 clones, roughly 90% being singletons. The sample was peripheral blood, taken on day 0 of AZD1222 vaccination. The source is an adult in good health. Both conserved end residues are part of each CDR3. Each record gives: D gene, V gene, J gene, clone size, CDR3 protein, CDR3 DNA. D genes are given only for firm matches. Size values are once, few and many counts, or a class for expanded clones, and some rows have none.

D: -; V: TRBV19; J: TRBJ1-4; size: -; CDR3: CASTGLLGEKLFF; DNA: TGTGCCAGTACAGGGCTACTGGGAGAAAAACTGTTTTTT
D: -; V: TRBV6-5; J: TRBJ1-1; size: -; CDR3: CASLSGFTEAFF; DNA: TGTGCCAGCCTATCAGGGTTCACTGAAGCTTTCTTT
D: -; V: TRBV9; J: TRBJ1-1; size: -; CDR3: CASSPSRVNTEAFF; DNA: TGTGCCAGCAGCCCTTCGAGGGTGAACACTGAAGCTTTCTTT
D: -; V: TRBV11-3; J: TRBJ2-4; size: -; CDR3: CASSQGPTKNIQYF; DNA: TGTGCCAGCAGCCAGGGACCTACCAAAAACATTCAGTACTTC
D: -; V: TRBV3-1/TRBV3-2; J: TRBJ2-3; size: -; CDR3: CASSQPLATDTQYF; DNA: TGTGCCAGCAGCCAGCCCTTAGCTACAGATACGCAGTATTTT
D: TRBD1; V: TRBV23-1; J: TRBJ1-5; size: -; CDR3: CASSQGQGDQPQHF; DNA: TGCGCCAGCAGTCAGGGACAGGGGGATCAGCCCCAGCATTTT
D: -; V: TRBV9; J: TRBJ2-5; size: -; CDR3: CASSVANGQGMGETQYF; DNA: TGTGCCAGCAGCGTAGCTAATGGGCAGGGGATGGGAGAGACCCAGTACTTC
D: TRBD1; V: TRBV6-1; J: TRBJ1-1; size: -; CDR3: CASSENRGRTEAFF; DNA: TGTGCCAGCAGTGAAAACAGGGGGCGAACTGAAGCTTTCTTT
D: -; V: TRBV4-1; J: TRBJ2-1; size: -; CDR3: CASSQGLYNEQFF; DNA: TGCGCCAGCAGCCAAGGGTTATACAATGAGCAGTTCTTC
D: TRBD1; V: TRBV24-1; J: TRBJ1-2; size: -; CDR3: CATSEYTGDGYTF; DNA: TGTGCCACCAGTGAATACACAGGGGATGGCTACACCTTC
D: -; V: TRBV11-2; J: TRBJ2-4; size: -; CDR3: CASSLGLGEALEGNIQYF; DNA: TGTGCCAGCAGCTTAGGCCTGGGGGAGGCTCTTGAAGGAAACATTCAGTACTTC
D: -; V: TRBV9; J: TRBJ1-4; size: -; CDR3: CASSVAARGTNEKLFF; DNA: TGTGCCAGCAGCGTAGCTGCCAGGGGAACTAATGAAAAACTGTTTTTT
D: TRBD2; V: TRBV6-8; J: TRBJ2-3; size: -; CDR3: CASTSGRNTDTQYF; DNA: TGTGCCAGCACTAGCGGGAGAAACACAGATACGCAGTATTTT
D: -; V: TRBV7-8; J: TRBJ1-4; size: -; CDR3: CASSRLRGGNEKLFF; DNA: TGTGCCAGCAGCCGACTCAGGGGAGGGAATGAAAAACTGTTTTTT
D: TRBD2; V: TRBV11-2; J: TRBJ2-7; size: -; CDR3: CASSLKWAGGTHEQYF; DNA: TGTGCCAGCAGCTTAAAGTGGGCGGGGGGGACCCACGAGCAGTACTTC
D: -; V: TRBV4-2; J: TRBJ2-4; size: -; CDR3: CASSLQGLQNIQYF; DNA: TGTGCCAGCAGCCTCCAGGGCCTCCAAAACATTCAGTACTTC
D: -; V: TRBV5-1; J: TRBJ2-7; size: once; CDR3: CASSLESSYEQYF; DNA: TGCGCCAGCAGCTTAGAGAGCTCCTACGAGCAGTACTTC
D: TRBD1; V: TRBV6-6; J: TRBJ1-6; size: -; CDR3: CASSSSLGQAGSPLHF; DNA: TGTGCCAGCAGTTCCAGTCTGGGACAGGCGGGTTCACCCCTCCACTTT
D: -; V: TRBV2; J: TRBJ2-3; size: -; CDR3: CASTFDLTDTQYF; DNA: TGTGCCAGCACCTTCGATCTCACAGATACGCAGTATTTT
D: -; V: TRBV11-1; J: TRBJ1-2; size: -; CDR3: CASSPTGKPNYGYTF; DNA: TGTGCCAGCAGCCCTACAGGGAAGCCTAACTATGGCTACACCTTC
D: -; V: TRBV19; J: TRBJ1-6; size: -; CDR3: CASKEDANPNSPLHF; DNA: TGTGCCAGTAAGGAAGACGCCAATCCCAATTCACCCCTCCACTTT
D: -; V: TRBV6-5; J: TRBJ2-1; size: -; CDR3: CASSYRGAGNEQFF; DNA: TGTGCCAGCAGTTACCGGGGGGCTGGTAATGAGCAGTTCTTC
D: TRBD1; V: TRBV5-1; J: TRBJ2-4; size: -; CDR3: CASSFRTGLTKNIQYF; DNA: TGCGCCAGCAGCTTTAGGACAGGGTTAACCAAAAACATTCAGTACTTC
D: -; V: TRBV5-4; J: TRBJ2-7; size: -; CDR3: CASNSEDYEQYF; DNA: TGTGCCAGCAACAGCGAAGACTACGAGCAGTACTTC
D: -; V: TRBV12-3/TRBV12-4; J: TRBJ1-2; size: once; CDR3: CASRRDLDGYTF; DNA: TGTGCCTCACGCCGGGACTTGGATGGCTACACCTTC
D: -; V: TRBV5-1; J: TRBJ2-2; size: -; CDR3: CASTSVGNTGELFF; DNA: TGCGCCAGCACATCAGTTGGGAACACCGGGGAGCTGTTTTTT
D: TRBD1; V: TRBV12-3/TRBV12-4; J: TRBJ2-7; size: -; CDR3: CASSERQGDEQYF; DNA: TGTGCCAGCAGTGAAAGACAGGGAGACGAGCAGTACTTC
D: -; V: TRBV24-1; J: TRBJ2-1; size: -; CDR3: CATSDSSVLYNEQFF; DNA: TGTGCCACCAGTGATTCCAGTGTCCTCTACAATGAGCAGTTCTTC
D: -; V: TRBV27; J: TRBJ1-6; size: -; CDR3: CASSRTWGYNSPLHF; DNA: TGTGCCAGCAGCCGAACGTGGGGGTATAATTCACCCCTCCACTTT
D: TRBD1; V: TRBV6-5; J: TRBJ1-4; size: -; CDR3: CASSPSDRDRVVLFF; DNA: TGTGCCAGCAGTCCGTCCGACCGGGACAGGGTAGTGCTGTTTTTT
D: TRBD1; V: TRBV6-2/TRBV6-3; J: TRBJ1-2; size: -; CDR3: CASSYRGTGGRGNGYTF; DNA: TGTGCCAGCAGTTACCGCGGGACAGGGGGCAGGGGAAATGGCTACACCTTC
D: TRBD1; V: TRBV7-2; J: TRBJ1-1; size: -; CDR3: CASSLMDRDTEAFF; DNA: TGTGCCAGCAGCCTCATGGACAGGGACACTGAAGCTTTCTTT
D: TRBD1; V: TRBV7-8; J: TRBJ2-1; size: -; CDR3: CASSSSPGTAYNEQFF; DNA: TGTGCCAGCAGCTCCAGTCCGGGGACAGCCTACAATGAGCAGTTCTTC
D: -; V: TRBV5-1; J: TRBJ2-3; size: -; CDR3: CASSLSGAFTDTQYF; DNA: TGCGCCAGCAGCTTATCCGGGGCGTTCACAGATACGCAGTATTTT
D: -; V: TRBV3-1/TRBV3-2; J: TRBJ2-3; size: -; CDR3: CASSQDLTAPSTDTQYF; DNA: TGTGCCAGCAGCCAAGATCTCACGGCTCCCAGCACAGATACGCAGTATTTT
D: -; V: TRBV19; J: TRBJ1-4; size: -; CDR3: CASSTPAGRGEKLFF; DNA: TGTGCCAGTAGTACCCCGGCGGGGAGGGGCGAAAAACTGTTTTTT
D: -; V: TRBV7-9; J: TRBJ2-1; size: -; CDR3: CASSPSGLLNEQFF; DNA: TGTGCCAGCAGCCCCTCGGGACTCCTAAATGAGCAGTTCTTC
D: TRBD1; V: TRBV12-5; J: TRBJ1-2; size: few; CDR3: CASGLALGQGPYGYTF; DNA: TGTGCTAGTGGTTTGGCCCTGGGACAGGGGCCCTATGGCTACACCTTC
D: TRBD1; V: TRBV25-1; J: TRBJ1-6; size: -; CDR3: CASSGQGAPNSPLHF; DNA: TGTGCCAGCAGTGGACAGGGGGCCCCTAATTCACCCCTCCACTTT
D: -; V: TRBV30; J: TRBJ1-4; size: -; CDR3: CAWSVPVGRGYEKLFF; DNA: TGTGCCTGGAGTGTACCAGTGGGGCGTGGGTATGAAAAACTGTTTTTT